The clone carrying this TCR beta chain was found a few times. Its antigen remains unidentified. Sample time point: persistent/refractory GD, antithyroid drugs over 5 years with positive TRAb. PBMC-derived RNA was used for the TCR library. This sample was included in a study of regulatory T cells in long-lasting Graves disease. Study-wide points: Persistent Graves' disease cases displayed lower TCR diversity than newly diagnosed ones. It is possible that accuracy was reduced by the small size of the sample.

HTBI primers from iRepertoire and Arm-PCR of CDR3 regions yielded the TCR beta libraries. From the multiplex PCR reads, TCRdb called clonotypes with MiXCR, one entry per CDR3 protein. The data contain some 470,000 distinct CDR3 sequences, roughly 21% of them seen just once; the ten biggest clones take up 6.5% to 9%. The sample consisted of peripheral blood mononuclear cells (PBMCs), taken when the disease was refractory, from a patient treated with antithyroid drugs. This receptor was identified in a female donor with Graves disease.

CDR3 nucleotides: TGCAGCGTTGGTACCGGGACAGGGGATCAGCCCCAGCATTTT. Residues: CSVGTGTGDQPQHF. The gene calls are TRBV29-1 and TRBJ1-5; 10 bases map to TRBD1. The germline gives CDR1 SQVTM, CDR2 ANQGSEA. The CDR3 length is 14 residues. The V and J ends lost 4 bases and 5 bases, in that order; junction bases with no gene match: 5.